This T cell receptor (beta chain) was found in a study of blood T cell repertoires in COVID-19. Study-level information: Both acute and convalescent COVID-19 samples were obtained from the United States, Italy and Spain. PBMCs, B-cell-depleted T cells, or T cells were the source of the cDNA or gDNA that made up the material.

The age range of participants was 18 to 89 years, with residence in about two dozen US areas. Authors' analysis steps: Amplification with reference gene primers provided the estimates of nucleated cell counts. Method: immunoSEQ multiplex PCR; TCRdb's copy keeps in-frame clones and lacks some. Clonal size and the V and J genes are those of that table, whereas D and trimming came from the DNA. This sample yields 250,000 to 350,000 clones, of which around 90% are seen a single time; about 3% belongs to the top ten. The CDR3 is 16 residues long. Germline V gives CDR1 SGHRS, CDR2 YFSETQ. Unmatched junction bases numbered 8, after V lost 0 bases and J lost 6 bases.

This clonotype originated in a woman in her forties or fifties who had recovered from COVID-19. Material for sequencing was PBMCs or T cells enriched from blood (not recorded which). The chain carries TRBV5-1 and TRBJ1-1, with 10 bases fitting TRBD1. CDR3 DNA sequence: TGCGCCAGCAGCTTGGCCCCGGGACAGGGGTTCGCTGAAGCTTTCTTT. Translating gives CASSLAPGQGFAEAFF.